The entry below gives a single T cell receptor beta chain sequence along with its context. Its target is not known. The PCR used 60 Vbeta and 13 Jbeta primers. The method was immunoSEQ multiplex PCR; TCRdb's version includes in-frame clones alone and lacks a portion of them. In the table there are 150,000 to 200,000 clones, over 70% of which are singletons. The sample originates from a study of cytomegalovirus exposure and HLA in healthy donors. Study results and limitations: Follow-up analysis found HLA locus-dependent TCR association rates, highest for DRB1 and lowest for HLA-C. Among TCR sequences, most were rare, though some public TCRs appeared in many donors. There was a cluster of highly shared sequence variants that was likely a sequencing artifact.

Samples came from healthy bone marrow donors. V gave up 4 bases and J gave up 8 bases; unmatched junction bases: 7. The CDR3 loop spans 13 amino acids. Germline loops: CDR1 SGHRS, CDR2 YFSETQ. The sample comprised PBMCs. This receptor was identified in a woman aged 40 to 50 in good health and CMV-seropositive. The V and J genes are TRBV5-1 and TRBJ1-2; 8 bases are shared with TRBD1. The CDR3, as DNA: TGCGCCAGCAGCCTGGACAGGGATAACGGCTACACCTTC. This codes for CASSLDRDNGYTF.